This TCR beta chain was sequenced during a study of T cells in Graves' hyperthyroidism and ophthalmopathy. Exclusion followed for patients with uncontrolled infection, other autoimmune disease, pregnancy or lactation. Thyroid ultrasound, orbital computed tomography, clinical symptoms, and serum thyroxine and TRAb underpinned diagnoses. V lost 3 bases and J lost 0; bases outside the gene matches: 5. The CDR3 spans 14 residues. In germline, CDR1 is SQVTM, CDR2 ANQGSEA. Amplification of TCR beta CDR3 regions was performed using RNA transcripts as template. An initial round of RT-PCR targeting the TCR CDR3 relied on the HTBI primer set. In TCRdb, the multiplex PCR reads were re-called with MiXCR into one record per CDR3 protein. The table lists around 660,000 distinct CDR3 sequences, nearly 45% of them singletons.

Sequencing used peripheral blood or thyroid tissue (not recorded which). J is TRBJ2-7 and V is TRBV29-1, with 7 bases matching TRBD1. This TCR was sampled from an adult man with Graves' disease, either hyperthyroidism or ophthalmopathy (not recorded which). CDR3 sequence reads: CSVEAGDSSYEQYF. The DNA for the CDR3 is TGCAGCGTTGAGGCAGGGGACAGCTCCTACGAGCAGTACTTC.